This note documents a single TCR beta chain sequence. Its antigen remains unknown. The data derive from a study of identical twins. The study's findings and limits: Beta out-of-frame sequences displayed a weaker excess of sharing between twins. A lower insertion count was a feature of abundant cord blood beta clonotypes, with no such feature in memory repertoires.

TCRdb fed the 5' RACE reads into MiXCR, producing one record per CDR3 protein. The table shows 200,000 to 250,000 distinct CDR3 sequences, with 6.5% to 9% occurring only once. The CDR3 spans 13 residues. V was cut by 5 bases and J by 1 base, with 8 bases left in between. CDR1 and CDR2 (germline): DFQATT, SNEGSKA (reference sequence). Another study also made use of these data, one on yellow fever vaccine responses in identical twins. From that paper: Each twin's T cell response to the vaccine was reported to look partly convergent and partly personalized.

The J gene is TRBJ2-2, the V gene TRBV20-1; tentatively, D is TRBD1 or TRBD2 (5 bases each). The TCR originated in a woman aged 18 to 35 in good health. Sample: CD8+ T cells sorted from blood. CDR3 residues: CSAQGRNTGELFF. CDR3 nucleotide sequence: TGCAGTGCTCAGGGACGGAACACCGGGGAGCTGTTTTTT.